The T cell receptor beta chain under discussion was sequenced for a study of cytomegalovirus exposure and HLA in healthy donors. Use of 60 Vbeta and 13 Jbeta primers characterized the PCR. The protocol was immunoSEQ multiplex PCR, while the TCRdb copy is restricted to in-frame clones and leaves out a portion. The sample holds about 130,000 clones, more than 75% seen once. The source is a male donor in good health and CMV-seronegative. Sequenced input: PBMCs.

The CDR3 here is CASSRDRGSYEQYF. The CDR3 coding sequence is TGTGCCAGCAGCAGGGACAGGGGCTCCTACGAGCAGTACTTC. The chain joins TRBV7-3 to TRBJ2-7, with 10 bases aligning to TRBD1. This CDR3 spans 14 amino acids. The V gene's germline CDR1 is SGHTA and CDR2 FQGTGA. With 5 bases clipped from V and 0 bases from J, the junction kept 1 base outside the gene matches.